Detailed here is one TCR beta chain. Seattle patients were enrolled while actively infected and followed longitudinally. This sample stems from a study of blood T cell repertoires in COVID-19. Germline loops: CDR1 SGHRS, CDR2 YFSETQ. Trimming shortened V by 0 bases and J by 0 bases, and 12 bases separated the two germline ends. CDR3 length: 16 amino acids. Original processing notes: Estimation of nucleated cell counts was performed using reference gene primer amplification. Clones were sequenced by immunoSEQ multiplex PCR, and TCRdb holds only the in-frame ones, with some missing. V, J and clone size were drawn from that table, and D and trimming were deduced from the DNA. Among some 220,000 clones, 75% to 85% were seen once, and the ten largest hold more than 4.5%.

The chain recombines TRBV5-1 with TRBJ1-1, with no clear D. This TCR derives from a man in his forties or fifties with COVID-19, enrolled during active disease. Specimen: peripheral blood. CDR3 DNA sequence: TGCGCCAGCAGCTTGGGAGGGAATGGGATGAACACTGAAGCTTTCTTT. It is translated as CASSLGGNGMNTEAFF. Supplemented by reference TRBV5-1 and TRBJ1-1, the full variable domain reads KAGVTQTPRYLIKTRGQQVTLSCSPISGHRSVSWYQQTPGQGLQFLFEYFSETQRNKGNFPGRFSGRQFSNSRSEMNVSTLELGDSALYLCASSLGGNGMNTEAFFGQGTRLTVV.